The present entry profiles one T cell receptor (beta chain) with its context. The antigen remains unidentified. Other nucleotide sequences in the sample specify the same CDR3. The data stem from a study of T cell responses to AZD1222 COVID-19 vaccine. General study results and limits: Spike-specific TCR breadth and depth grew following two AZD1222 doses. Seropositive AZD1222 recipients at baseline numbered only 5 or 6.

The CDR3 length is 13 residues. Germline V gives CDR1 MNHNS, CDR2 SASEGT. The ends were cut back, 3 bases at V and 2 bases at J, with 7 bases in the middle. TCRdb's table, derived via immunoSEQ multiplex PCR, lists solely in-frame clones and lacks some. This sample has around 63,000 clones, with 85% found just once. The chain uses TRBV6-1 and TRBJ1-2; TRBD1 is a possible D gene (5 bases). Sequencing was performed on peripheral blood, taken on day 0 of AZD1222 vaccination. The source is an adult in good health. The CDR3 loop is CASSDTGNYGYTF. The CDR3 coding sequence is TGTGCCAGCAGTGATACAGGCAACTATGGCTACACCTTC.